The next 19 T cell receptor beta chains were all read from a single sample in a study of shared clonotypes between healthy human individuals. Here immunoSEQ multiplex PCR was the method, and the copy in TCRdb shows in-frame clones only, minus some. The table has 2 million to 2.5 million clones, more than 85% seen once. Sequenced material: naive CD4+ T cells from PBMCs. Specified subset: CD45RA+ positively selected. Receptors were obtained from a man aged 18 to 29 in good health. Some clones in this sample may be carry-over from other donors' samples.

For the CDR3, the DNA is TGTGCCAGCAGCTCCAGTAACAGGAGGTGGGGCACTGAAGCTTTCTTT. It translates to CASSSSNRRWGTEAFF. The V and J genes are TRBV7-9 and TRBJ1-1; a weak D match, TRBD1 (5 bases). V gave up 4 bases and J gave up 4 bases, with 19 bases separating them. The CDR3 extends over 16 amino acids. Germline CDR1 is SEHNR and CDR2 is FQNEAQ (reference sequence).

The chain combines TRBV5-1 with TRBJ2-7; D possibly corresponds to TRBD1 (7 bases). The CDR3 spans 18 residues. V gave up 3 bases and J gave up 7 bases, with 29 bases separating them. Germline CDR1 reads SGHRS; CDR2 reads YFSETQ. The CDR3 is CASSSETGRSPPSGEQYF. As DNA, the CDR3 is TGCGCCAGCAGCTCTGAGACAGGGAGGTCCCCTCCTTCGGGTGAGCAGTACTTC.

The J gene is TRBJ2-7, the V gene TRBV5-1; D is unclear. Germline CDR1 is SGHRS and CDR2 is YFSETQ. Trimming pared 4 bases from V and 3 bases from J, leaving 11 bases between. The CDR3 totals 13 residues. The CDR3 DNA reads TGCGCCAGCAGCCCTAAGCCGTTCTACGAGCAGTACTTC. It yields the protein CASSPKPFYEQYF.

This clone was seen a single time. CDR3 coding DNA: TGTGCCAGCAGCTTACTAGCGGGAAGCTTTGAGCAGTTCTTC. Protein sequence: CASSLLAGSFEQFF. This sequence joins TRBV7-3 and TRBJ2-1; 9 nucleotides line up with TRBD2. Germline loops: CDR1 SGHTA, CDR2 FQGTGA. V was pared by 2 bases and J by 9 bases, with 5 bases of the junction left unmatched. CDR3 length: 14 amino acids.

The rearrangement joins TRBV7-9 to TRBJ2-2; TRBD2 agrees at 15 bases. Germline loops: CDR1 SEHNR, CDR2 FQNEAQ (reference sequence). The CDR3 has 16 residues. The V segment lost 5 bases and the J segment 5 bases; nucleotides outside the gene matches: 3. The CDR3 region is CASSPGTSGRTGELFF. In nucleotides, the CDR3 is TGTGCCAGCAGCCCGGGGACTAGCGGGAGGACCGGGGAGCTGTTTTTT.

The chain recombines TRBV9 with TRBJ2-3, with D hard to call. The CDR3 runs 15 residues. Trimming left V 0 bases short and J 1 base short, with 9 bases between. Germline V gene lookup returns CDR1 SGDLS and CDR2 YYNGEE. This CDR3 reads CASSVVAFRTDTQYF. CDR3 in DNA: TGTGCCAGCAGCGTAGTGGCCTTTCGCACAGATACGCAGTATTTT.

This sequence joins TRBV4-1 and TRBJ1-4, with a possible D match to TRBD1 (6 bases). Germline CDR1 reads MGHRA; CDR2 reads YSYEKL. CDR3 length equals 16 residues. V shed 3 bases and J shed 5 bases, with 16 bases lying between them. The CDR3 DNA reads as TGCGCCAGCAGCCATCCCACCAGGGGAAAAAATGAAAAACTGTTTTTT. As protein: CASSHPTRGKNEKLFF.

The genes are TRBV9 and TRBJ1-2; 11 bases agree with TRBD1. Unmatched junction bases numbered 4, after V lost 3 bases and J lost 3 bases. This CDR3 has 15 amino acids. Per germline, CDR1 SGDLS and CDR2 YYNGEE. The CDR3 bases are TGTGCCAGCAGCGCCCCGGGACAGGGGGACTATGGCTACACCTTC. As protein: CASSAPGQGDYGYTF. Full variable domain (remainder filled in from reference TRBV9 and TRBJ1-2): DSGVTQTPKHLITATGQRVTLRCSPRSGDLSVYWYQQSLDQGLQFLIQYYNGEERAKGNILERFSAQQFPDLHSELNLSSLELGDSALYFCASSAPGQGDYGYTFGSGTRLTVV.

This CDR3 is CASSRAAGGKSQETQYF. CDR3 sequence (DNA): TGTGCCAGTAGTCGGGCAGCGGGAGGAAAGAGCCAAGAGACCCAGTACTTC. This sequence joins TRBV19 and TRBJ2-5; 9 bases match TRBD2. J gave up 1 base and V 5 bases, and 11 bases lay outside the gene matches. This CDR3 is 17 amino acids long. In germline, CDR1 is LNHDA, CDR2 SQIVND (reference sequence).

The genes are TRBV9 and TRBJ2-1, with D unresolved. This CDR3 contains 14 residues. Germline values: CDR1 SGDLS, CDR2 YYNGEE. Trimming took off 4 bases at V and 10 bases at J, with 18 bases between the two ends. For the CDR3, the DNA is TGTGCCAGCAGCCCAACCCCCCACTTCAACGAGCAGTTCTTC. Its translation: CASSPTPHFNEQFF. The variable domain in full, with the rest retrieved from reference TRBV9 and TRBJ2-1, is DSGVTQTPKHLITATGQRVTLRCSPRSGDLSVYWYQQSLDQGLQFLIQYYNGEERAKGNILERFSAQQFPDLHSELNLSSLELGDSALYFCASSPTPHFNEQFFGPGTRLTVL.

The rearrangement joins TRBV5-1 to TRBJ2-7, with 9 bases fitting TRBD1. The trim removed 0 bases at V and 4 bases at J, leaving 5 bases unmatched. This CDR3 region has 15 residues. CDR1 is SGHRS, CDR2 YFSETQ, per germline. CDR3 amino acids: CASSLVTGGMYEQYF. CDR3 coding DNA: TGCGCCAGCAGCTTGGTCACAGGGGGCATGTACGAGCAGTACTTC.

This chain joins TRBV6-5 and TRBJ2-1, with a weak D call TRBD2 (5 bases). With 4 bases removed from V and 6 bases from J, the gap between germline ends came to 13 bases. Germline-derived CDR1 and CDR2 are MNHEY and SVGAGI. The CDR3 loop spans 14 amino acids. The CDR3 DNA reads as TGTGCCAGCAGTTCCCTCACTAGAACCAATGAGCAGTTCTTC. This translates into CASSSLTRTNEQFF.

The V gene is TRBV7-4, the J gene TRBJ2-7, with D tentatively TRBD2 (6 bases). This CDR3 is 16 amino acids long. In germline, CDR1 is SGHVT, CDR2 SQSDAQ. The V end was cut by 2 bases, the J end by 0 bases, with 14 bases between. CDR3 region: CASSLTSVEGSYEQYF. The CDR3 nucleotides are TGTGCCAGCAGCTTAACTTCGGTGGAGGGCTCCTACGAGCAGTACTTC. The full variable domain, completed using reference TRBV7-4 and TRBJ2-7, is GAGVSQSPRYKVAKRGRDVALRCDSISGHVTLYWYRQTLGQGSEVLTYSQSDAQRDKSGRPSGRFSAERPERSVSTLKIQRTEQGDSAVYLCASSLTSVEGSYEQYFGPGTRLTVT.

This clone was recorded once. Other DNA sequences in this sample translate to the same CDR3. The chain combines TRBV5-1 with TRBJ2-7; 11 bases align to TRBD1. Per germline, CDR1 SGHRS and CDR2 YFSETQ. This CDR3 is 14 amino acids long. V was pared by 4 bases and J by 2 bases, with 2 bases of the junction left unmatched. The CDR3 here is CASSKGQGAYEQYF. In nucleotides, the CDR3 is TGCGCCAGCAGCAAGGGACAGGGGGCCTACGAGCAGTACTTC.

This clone was detected once. The chain uses TRBV5-4 and TRBJ2-3; 7 bases fit TRBD1. Germline CDR1 and CDR2: SGHNT and YYREEE (reference sequence). V was pared by 4 bases and J by 1 base, with 6 bases of the junction left unmatched. This CDR3 region has 15 residues. CDR3 sequence (DNA): TGTGCCAGCAGCCGGGACAGAAGGGGCACAGATACGCAGTATTTT. It translates to CASSRDRRGTDTQYF.

The rearrangement joins TRBV7-8 to TRBJ2-1, with TRBD1 matching 7 bases. Germline CDR1 SGHVS, CDR2 FQNEAQ. J was trimmed by 7 bases and V by 5 bases; bases with no gene match: 5. This CDR3 has 13 amino acids. CDR3 loop: CASSIRDRNEQFF. As DNA, the CDR3 is TGTGCCAGCAGCATCCGGGACAGAAATGAGCAGTTCTTC.

V is TRBV7-2 and J is TRBJ1-2; tentative D call: TRBD1 (5 bases). Trimming removed 5 bases from V and 2 bases from J, with 15 bases in between. CDR1 is SGHTA and CDR2 is FQGNSA in the germline V gene. The CDR3 length is 15 residues. In DNA, the CDR3 is TGTGCCAGCAGCACCGCTGGGGGACTGAACTATGGCTACACCTTC. Residues: CASSTAGGLNYGYTF.

A note on this clone: Other DNA sequences of this sample code for an identical CDR3. As DNA, the CDR3 is TGCAGCGTTGGGCGGGACTCCTACGAGCAGTACTTC. Translated, it gives CSVGRDSYEQYF. The chain recombines TRBV29-1 with TRBJ2-7; D might be TRBD2 (6 bases). Germline CDR1 is SQVTM and CDR2 is ANQGSEA. The CDR3 covers 12 residues. V lost 4 bases and J lost 0, with 7 bases in between.

Regarding this clone: Other DNA sequences in this specimen translate into the identical CDR3. The rearrangement joins TRBV18 to TRBJ2-2; no reliable D call. Germline assignment: CDR1 KGHSH and CDR2 LQKENI. V gave up 1 base and J gave up 8 bases, with 5 bases separating them. The CDR3 runs 12 residues. CDR3 in amino acids: CASSPRAGELFF. In nucleotides, the CDR3 is TGTGCCAGCTCACCACGCGCGGGGGAGCTGTTTTTT.